These 9 T cell receptor beta chains were sequenced from one sample in a study of metastatic and nonmetastatic thyroid tumors. TCRdb re-analyzed the PCR reads using MiXCR. The sample lists 15,000 to 20,000 clones; about 35% were seen once. Until they underwent thyroid surgery, no patient had received any treatment. The sample comprised tumor tissue. The receptors were sampled from a male donor with papillary thyroid cancer or a benign thyroid nodule (not recorded which). Some clones in this sample may be carry-over from other donors' samples.

The V gene is TRBV5-1, the J gene TRBJ1-3; D is possibly TRBD1 (5 bases). This CDR3 region has 14 residues. In germline, CDR1 is SGHRS, CDR2 YFSETQ. The V end lost 0 bases, the J end lost 1 base, and 5 bases lay between the germline ends. This chain's CDR3 is CASSLAGSGNTIYF. The CDR3 DNA is TGCGCCAGCAGCTTGGCAGGGTCTGGAAACACCATATATTTT.

By frequency in the sample, this clone is medium-sized. The chain combines TRBV3-1 with TRBJ2-2, with 9 bases aligning to TRBD1. The CDR3 has 16 amino acids. Per the germline V gene, CDR1 is LGHDT and CDR2 is YNNKEL (reference sequence). Unmatched junction bases numbered 9, after V lost 5 bases and J lost 5 bases. The CDR3 is CASSAFLQGATGELFF. CDR3 sequence (DNA): TGTGCCAGCAGCGCGTTTCTACAGGGGGCAACCGGGGAGCTGTTTTTT.

This clone was seen a handful of times. This sequence joins TRBV19 and TRBJ2-2; D gene unclear. Per the germline V gene, CDR1 is LNHDA and CDR2 is SQIVND (reference sequence). Trimming took off 7 bases at V and 0 bases at J, with 9 bases between the two ends. The CDR3 consists of 14 residues. The CDR3 loop reads CASILTPNTGELFF. The CDR3 region has the DNA TGTGCCAGTATTCTAACCCCGAACACCGGGGAGCTGTTTTTT.

The V and J genes are TRBV12-3 or TRBV12-4 and TRBJ2-5; the D gene could be TRBD1 or TRBD2 (5 bases each). Trimming left V 3 bases short and J 5 bases short, with 22 bases between. CDR3 size: 17 residues. The CDR3 nucleotides are TGTGCCAGCAGTTTTGTAGTAGTGGTTGGGGGTCGGGAGACCCAGTACTTC. It yields the protein CASSFVVVVGGRETQYF.

This clone has more than one count but fewer than ten. Sequence at one end of the junction differs from germline and may be a read error. The CDR3 spells CASSCGGDLFF. In DNA, the CDR3 is TGTGCCAGCTCCTGCGGCGGGGATCTGTTTTTT. The chain is built from TRBV9 and TRBJ2-2; TRBD2 is a possible D gene (6 bases). Germline assignment: CDR1 SGDLS and CDR2 YYNGEE. There are 11 residues in the CDR3.

This clone was seen many times. The rearrangement joins TRBV12-3 or TRBV12-4 to TRBJ2-5, with TRBD1 matching 10 bases. V lost 4 bases and J lost 4; bases outside the gene matches: 3. This CDR3 spans 14 amino acids. The CDR3, as DNA: TGTGCCAGCAGTTGGGACAGGGGTGTAGAGACCCAGTACTTC. Protein sequence: CASSWDRGVETQYF.

V is TRBV7-9 and J is TRBJ2-7, with D perhaps assigned TRBD1 or TRBD2 (5 bases each). Germline CDR1 is SEHNR and CDR2 is FQNEAQ (reference sequence). V lost 9 bases and J lost 6, with 12 bases in between. CDR3 length: 11 amino acids. CDR3: CASSTGREQYF. The CDR3 DNA is TGTGCCAGTAGCACGGGACGCGAGCAGTACTTC.

This clone was detected only a few times. Different DNA sequences within this sample yield the same CDR3. The chain is built from TRBV6-1 and TRBJ1-2; D is uncertain. Germline values: CDR1 MNHNS, CDR2 SASEGT. The V end lost 3 bases, the J end lost 4 bases, and 15 bases lay between the germline ends. This CDR3 is 15 amino acids long. CDR3 in DNA: TGTGCCAGCAGTGAGTCCGCGCACGATTCCTATGGCTACACCTTC. Amino acids: CASSESAHDSYGYTF.

This clone was recorded many times. In the same sample, other DNA sequences code for this CDR3. This rearrangement joins TRBV7-8 to TRBJ2-3, with D perhaps matching TRBD1 (6 bases). The V end was cut by 1 base, the J end by 2 bases, with 7 bases between. The CDR3 runs to 14 residues. CDR1 is SGHVS and CDR2 is FQNEAQ in the germline V gene. The CDR3 sequence is CASSLGGPTDTQYF. The DNA of the CDR3 is TGTGCCAGCAGCTTAGGGGGGCCCACAGATACGCAGTATTTT.